This T cell receptor (beta chain) came from a study of cytomegalovirus exposure and HLA in healthy donors (dated by TCRdb to about 2017). Regarding the study in general: An earlier analysis of approximately 550 of the donors reported 250 to 300 Gb of sequence data and roughly 100 million unique TCR beta sequences from roughly 180 million T cells. A separate validation cohort of roughly 130 different subjects was used in addition to the roughly 670-subject first cohort. Of the approximately 400 genotyped donors, about 80% fell in the genetic ancestry cluster associated with self-reported Caucasian donors. Both class I and class II loci were covered by HLA typing, at four-digit resolution. Rather than using new phenotypic data, the later analysis identified candidate immune exposures from TCR beta sequences and from how often those sequences occurred across donors. All discovery cohort repertoires had been generated using a single sequencing platform. A later genetic analysis took genome-wide SNP genotypes for about 55% of the 666 donors and used that subset as a discovery cohort. The aim of the study was to test whether cataloging public T cell receptors could identify signatures of past pathogen exposure. In a later analysis, previously published TCR beta repertoires from 600 to 850 donors were re-analyzed and high-resolution HLA genotyping was added so that TCR occurrence patterns could be studied. The number of donors typed differed by locus, with 629-630 for A, B, C, DRB1 and DQB1, 522 for DQA1, about 610 for DPA1, and approximately 470 for DPB1. The study combined high-throughput TCR immunosequencing, statistical association of individual TCRs with disease status, and machine learning to predict cytomegalovirus infection status. The study used immunosequencing to profile the T cell repertoires of approximately 630 subjects and linked those repertoires to cytomegalovirus serostatus. An early release covering roughly 600 HLA-typed donors comprised 250 to 350 gigabases of sequencing data and tens of millions of unique TCR sequences. Across roughly 420 genotyped donors of the cohort, an average of approximately 200,000 unique TCR beta nucleotide sequences per donor were sequenced, and around 20% of those sequences were non-productive. Because of strong linkage in the cohort, roughly five DR-DQ haplotypes were treated as single units for association and clustering. Donor age, sex, ethnicity and CMV serostatus were compiled together with the repertoire data. An earlier analysis of roughly 580 of the donors used high-throughput TCR beta sequencing to judge whether each TCR beta V gene segment behaved as functional or pseudogenic. Results and caveats for the whole study, not just this receptor: Roughly 17 rarely observed V segments, including chromosome 9 orphons, were excluded from the earlier analysis of some 590 of the donors because counts were too low. In a later analysis, the rate of TCR association differed among HLA loci, with DRB1 alleles having the most associated TCRs and HLA-C alleles having the fewest. According to a later analysis, parvovirus B19, influenza, CMV and Epstein-Barr virus appeared linked to several top co-occurrence clusters. Correlated functional status among segregating V segments might reflect linkage disequilibrium, but an unknown experimental factor could not be ruled out. Across donors, most TCR sequences were observed very rarely, whereas some public TCRs were present in many individuals. Sequencing depth was assumed to be roughly uniform across donors in the presence/absence analyses, though that assumption may not hold. In a later analysis, HLA-associated TCR beta chains showed more clonal expansion and lower generation probabilities than non-associated chains that were equally common. According to a later genetic analysis, donors in an Asian-associated ancestry cluster had fewer N-insertions in productive TCRs than the roughly 700-donor mean. For the cohort, immune exposure information was limited to CMV serostatus. Because the 87-base-pair reads could not distinguish some IMGT-functional V segments, including TRBV6-2 and TRBV6-3, those segments were excluded. The authors suggested that the approach could potentially be generalized to other disease states and immunological phenotypes. A cluster of highly shared sequence variants was judged likely to represent a technical artifact of the sequencing pipeline. A further reported finding was that TCR beta sequences accurately predicted the HLA-A and HLA-B alleles for most subjects in the first cohort. A later analysis found that most CMV-associated TCR beta chains appeared HLA-restricted, with HLA associations seemingly driven largely by CMV exposure. In an earlier analysis of about 600 of the donors, most TCR beta V segments appeared in productive rearrangements about 90% or about 30% of the time, broadly matching IMGT annotations. Because HLA typing was unavailable for some donors at each locus, only the typed subset was used in association tests. Assigning TCR associations to individual alleles was difficult when HLA alleles, especially DR and DQ, strongly co-occurred. A few of the identified cytomegalovirus-associated TCR beta chains were confirmed in vitro to be specific for cytomegalovirus antigens. Cytomegalovirus status was reported to be diagnosed by the classifier with high specificity and sensitivity in both the original and validation cohorts. In a later genetic analysis, a missense DCLRE1C variant was associated with V-gene and J-gene trimming of TCR beta chains, and the association was replicated in an independent cohort. In the study, some 160 TCR beta chains were listed as associated with cytomegalovirus. In a later analysis, some 18,000 TCR beta sequences were associated with specific HLA alleles at a false discovery rate of 0.05. The cohort was sequenced for TCR beta chains only, and without alpha or paired-chain data the features that could be detected were limited.

Libraries were built with the immunoSEQ multiplex PCR assay. For the multiplex PCR, a mixture combining 60 forward primers for TCR Vbeta segments and 13 reverse primers for TCR Jbeta segments was used. The CDR3 region of rearranged TCR beta genes was amplified from genomic DNA with a multiplex PCR assay. The Illumina HiSeq System was used to sequence the amplified TCR beta libraries as 87-base-pair reads. As for the authors' bioinformatics: A later analysis counted about 76 million unique TCR beta chains across the 666 repertoires, and some 11 million of these chains were shared by at least two donors. To remove PCR and sequencing errors, raw reads were error-corrected and collapsed into unique sequences using a nearest-neighbor algorithm that merged closely related sequences. To assign V, D and J gene segments, CDR3 sequences were aligned to IMGT reference sequences. For a sequence to be retained, a match of at least six nucleotides was required to both a V gene segment and a J gene segment. Rearrangements were called productive when the CDR3 lacked stop codons and stayed in frame with V and J; all others were non-productive. Following IMGT convention, CDR3 was defined as the stretch from the second conserved V-encoded cysteine up to the conserved J-encoded phenylalanine. The earlier analysis of around 640 of the donors excluded sequences that lacked an unambiguous match to a single V gene segment. In an earlier analysis of a few hundred of the donors, a V segment was called functional when productive rearrangements were above 56.7%, and segregating when the standard deviation between donors exceeded 5%. A statistical classification framework was developed to diagnose cytomegalovirus status using the catalog of TCR beta chain sequences. In a later analysis, V and J genes were assigned by comparing TCR nucleotide sequences against IMGT/GENE-DB human TR gene sequences. In a later analysis, CDR3 sequences and most-parsimonious VDJ recombination scenarios were assigned using the TCRdist pipeline. In a later analysis, each TCR beta chain was defined by its CDR3 amino acid sequence together with its V-gene family, and reads without a unique V-gene family were excluded. As a way to deal with suspected cross-contamination and a sequencing artifact, a later analysis dropped 640 or so nucleotide sequences that were highly shared and had low generation probability. For each public chain, a later analysis derived a clonal expansion index from normalized ranks of inferred template counts within each repertoire. In a later analysis, generation probabilities were computed with a VDJ recombination model fitted to out-of-frame rearrangements, and the resulting probabilities were checked against IGoR. In a later analysis, hypergeometric tests were used to score TCR-TCR, TCR-HLA and TCR-CMV co-occurrence, with a repertoire-size bias correction applied to TCR pairs. A later analysis estimated false discovery rates by permuting HLA or CMV assignments 20 times. In a later analysis, co-occurring TCRs were grouped with DBSCAN, and TCRdist sequence similarity was added when clustering was performed within HLA-allele-positive subsets. Co-occurrence clustering excluded repertoires with fewer than 30,000 or more than 120,000 public chains, plus five with anomalous nucleotide sharing. The table was pulled from immuneACCESS by TCRdb, which kept in-frame rearrangements only. Such tables lose some clones; where checked, under half of the loss comes from unresolved V genes, and the rest has no known cause. D and trimming were read from the DNA, whereas the V and J calls and clone size are those reported in that table. Recorded for this sample are more than 150,000 clones; approximately 79% of them occurred a single time. Around 15% of the sample comes from the top ten.

The cohort was made up of roughly 670 healthy bone marrow donors. Cohort members were all nominally healthy when sampled, although unrecorded immune exposures were likely present. The donor was CMV seropositive and belonged to the group of 250 to 300 seropositive cohort members. A peripheral blood sample was collected from each donor, and TCR beta sequencing was performed on peripheral blood mononuclear cells. The Qiagen DNeasy Blood Extraction Kit was used to extract genomic DNA from the blood cell samples. To note about this clone: The antigen this receptor binds is unknown. There are no base qualities to consult, and no much larger clone falls within one base.

Germline trimming amounts to 3 bases on V and 6 bases on J, with 7 as the count of junction bases outside the gene matches. CDR1 and CDR2 are drawn from the germline V gene (reference sequence): MNHEY, SMNVEV. Inclusive of the bounding cysteine and phenylalanine, the CDR3 is 16 residues long. CDR3 DNA is the only sequence kept; it has 48 bases, read in frame from the first base. The sequenced sample consisted of PBMCs. This receptor was taken from a man in his forties or fifties in good health and CMV-seropositive. The receptor chain draws on TRBV27 and TRBJ2-3; 12 central nucleotides agree with TRBD2. The CDR3 region: CASSLSSGGAADTQYF. The nucleotide sequence is given as TGTGCCAGCAGTTTGTCTAGCGGGGGGGCAGCGGATACGCAGTATTTT.